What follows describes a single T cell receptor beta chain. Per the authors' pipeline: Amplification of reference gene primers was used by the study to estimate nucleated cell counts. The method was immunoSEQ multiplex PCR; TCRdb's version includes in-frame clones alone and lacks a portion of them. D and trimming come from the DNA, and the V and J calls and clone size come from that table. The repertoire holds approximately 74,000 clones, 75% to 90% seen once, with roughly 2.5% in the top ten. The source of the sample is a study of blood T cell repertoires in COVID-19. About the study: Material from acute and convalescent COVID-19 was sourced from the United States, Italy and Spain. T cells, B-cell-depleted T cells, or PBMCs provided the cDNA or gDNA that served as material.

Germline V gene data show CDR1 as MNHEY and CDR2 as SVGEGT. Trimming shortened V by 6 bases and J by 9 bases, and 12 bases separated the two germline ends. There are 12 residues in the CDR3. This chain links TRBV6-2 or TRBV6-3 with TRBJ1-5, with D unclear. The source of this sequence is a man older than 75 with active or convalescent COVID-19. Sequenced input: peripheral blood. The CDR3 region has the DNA TGTGCCAGCAGCCCCCCGGGAACGCCCCAGCATTTT. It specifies CASSPPGTPQHF.